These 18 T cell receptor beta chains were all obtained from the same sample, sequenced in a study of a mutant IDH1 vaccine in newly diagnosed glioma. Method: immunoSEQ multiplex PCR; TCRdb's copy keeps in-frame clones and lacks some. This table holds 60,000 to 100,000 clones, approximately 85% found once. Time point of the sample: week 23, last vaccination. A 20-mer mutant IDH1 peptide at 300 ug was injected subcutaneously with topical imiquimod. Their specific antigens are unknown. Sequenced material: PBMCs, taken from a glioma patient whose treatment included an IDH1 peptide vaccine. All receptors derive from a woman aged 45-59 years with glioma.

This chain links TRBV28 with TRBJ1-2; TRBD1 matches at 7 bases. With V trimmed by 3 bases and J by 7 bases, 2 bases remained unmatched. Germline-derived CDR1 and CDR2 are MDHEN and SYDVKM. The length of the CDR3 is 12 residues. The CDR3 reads CASSLEGAGYTF. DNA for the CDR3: TGTGCCAGCAGTTTGGAGGGGGCTGGCTACACCTTC.

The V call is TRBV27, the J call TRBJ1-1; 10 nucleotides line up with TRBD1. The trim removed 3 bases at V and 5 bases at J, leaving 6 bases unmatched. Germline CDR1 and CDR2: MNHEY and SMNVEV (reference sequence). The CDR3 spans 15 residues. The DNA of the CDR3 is TGTGCCAGCAGTTTTAGACAGGGGGCGCGAACTGAAGCTTTCTTT. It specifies CASSFRQGARTEAFF.

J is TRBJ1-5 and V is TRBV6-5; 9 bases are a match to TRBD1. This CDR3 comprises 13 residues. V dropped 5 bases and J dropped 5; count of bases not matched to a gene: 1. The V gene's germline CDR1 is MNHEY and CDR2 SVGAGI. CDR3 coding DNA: TGTGCCAGCAGTAGGGACAGGGATCAGCCCCAGCATTTT. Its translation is CASSRDRDQPQHF.

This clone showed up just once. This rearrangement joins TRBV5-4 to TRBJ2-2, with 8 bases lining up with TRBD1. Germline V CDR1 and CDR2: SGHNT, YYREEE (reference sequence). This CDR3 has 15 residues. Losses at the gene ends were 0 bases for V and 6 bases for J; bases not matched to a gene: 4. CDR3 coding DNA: TGTGCCAGCAGCTTGGCCGGGACAGGAGCCGGGGAGCTGTTTTTT. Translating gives CASSLAGTGAGELFF.

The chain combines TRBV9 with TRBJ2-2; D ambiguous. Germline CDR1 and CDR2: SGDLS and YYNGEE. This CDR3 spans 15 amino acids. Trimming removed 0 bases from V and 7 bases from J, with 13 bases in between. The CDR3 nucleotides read TGTGCCAGCAGCGTAGGAGGTAGGAGAGGCGGGGAGCTGTTTTTT. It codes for CASSVGGRRGGELFF.

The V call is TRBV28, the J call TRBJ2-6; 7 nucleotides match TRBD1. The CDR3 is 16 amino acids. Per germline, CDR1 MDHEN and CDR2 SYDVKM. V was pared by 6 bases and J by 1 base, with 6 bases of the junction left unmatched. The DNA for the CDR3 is TGTGCCAGCAGGACGAGGGGGCGGTCTGGGGCCAACGTCCTGACTTTC. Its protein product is CASRTRGRSGANVLTF.

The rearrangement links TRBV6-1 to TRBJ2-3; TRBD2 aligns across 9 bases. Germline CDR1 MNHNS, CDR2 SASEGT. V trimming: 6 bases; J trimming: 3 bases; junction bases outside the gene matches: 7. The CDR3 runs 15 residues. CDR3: CASRAGSGRTDTQYF. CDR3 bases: TGTGCCAGCAGAGCAGGTAGCGGGAGAACAGATACGCAGTATTTT.

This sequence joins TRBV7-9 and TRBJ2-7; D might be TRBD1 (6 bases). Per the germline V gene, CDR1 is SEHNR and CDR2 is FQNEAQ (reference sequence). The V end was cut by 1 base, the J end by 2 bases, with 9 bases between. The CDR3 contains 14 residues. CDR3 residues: CASSLDGQTYEQYF. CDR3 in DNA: TGTGCCAGCAGCTTAGACGGACAGACCTACGAGCAGTACTTC. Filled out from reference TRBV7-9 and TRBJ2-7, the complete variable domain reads DTGVSQNPRHKITKRGQNVTFRCDPISEHNRLYWYRQTLGQGPEFLTYFQNEAQLEKSRLLSDRFSAERPKGSFSTLEIQRTEQGDSAMYLCASSLDGQTYEQYFGPGTRLTVT.

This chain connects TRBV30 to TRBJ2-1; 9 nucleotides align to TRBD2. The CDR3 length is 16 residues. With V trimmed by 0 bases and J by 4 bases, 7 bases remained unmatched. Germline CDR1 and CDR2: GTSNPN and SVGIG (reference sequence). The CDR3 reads CAWSVESSGIYNEQFF. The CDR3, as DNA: TGTGCCTGGAGTGTGGAGTCTAGCGGGATATACAATGAGCAGTTCTTC. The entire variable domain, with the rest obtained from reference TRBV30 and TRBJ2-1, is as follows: SQTIHQWPATLVQPVGSPLSLECTVEGTSNPNLYWYRQAAGRGLQLLFYSVGIGQISSEVPQNLSASRPQDRQFILSSKKLLLSDSGFYLCAWSVESSGIYNEQFFGPGTRLTVL.

CDR3 nucleotide sequence: TGTGCCTGGAGTCCACTGGGGGATACGCAGTATTTT. This translates into CAWSPLGDTQYF. J is TRBJ2-3 and V is TRBV30, with D uncertain. The CDR3 sequence is 12 residues long. V was cut by 2 bases and J by 6 bases, with 9 bases left in between. Germline loops: CDR1 GTSNPN, CDR2 SVGIG (reference sequence). Using reference TRBV30 and TRBJ2-3 for the parts outside the CDR3, the full variable domain is SQTIHQWPATLVQPVGSPLSLECTVEGTSNPNLYWYRQAAGRGLQLLFYSVGIGQISSEVPQNLSASRPQDRQFILSSKKLLLSDSGFYLCAWSPLGDTQYFGPGTRLTVL.

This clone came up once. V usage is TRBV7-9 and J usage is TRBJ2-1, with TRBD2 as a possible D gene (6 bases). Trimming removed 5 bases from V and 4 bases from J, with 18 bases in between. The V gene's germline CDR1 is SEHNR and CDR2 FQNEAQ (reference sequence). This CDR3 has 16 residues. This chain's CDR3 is CASSPAVFSGYNEQFF. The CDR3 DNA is TGTGCCAGCAGCCCCGCCGTTTTTAGCGGATACAATGAGCAGTTCTTC.

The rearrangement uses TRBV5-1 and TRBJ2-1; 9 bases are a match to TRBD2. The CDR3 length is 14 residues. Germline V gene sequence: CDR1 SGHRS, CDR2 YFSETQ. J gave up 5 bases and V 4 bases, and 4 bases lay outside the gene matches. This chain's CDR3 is CASSPRLADNEQFF. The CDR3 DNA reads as TGCGCCAGCAGCCCGCGACTAGCGGACAATGAGCAGTTCTTC.

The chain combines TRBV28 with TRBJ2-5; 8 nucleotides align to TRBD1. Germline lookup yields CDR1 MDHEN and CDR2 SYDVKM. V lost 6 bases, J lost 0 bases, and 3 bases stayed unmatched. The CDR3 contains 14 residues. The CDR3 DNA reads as TGTGCCAGCAGGCAGGGGGCTGACCAAGAGACCCAGTACTTC. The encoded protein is CASRQGADQETQYF.

The CDR3 DNA sequence: TGTGCCAGCAGTGATACACGACAGTATAATTCACCCCTCCACTTT. This sequence encodes CASSDTRQYNSPLHF. The J gene is TRBJ1-6, the V gene TRBV25-1, with a tentative D call TRBD1 (5 bases). Germline CDR1 MGHDK, CDR2 SYGVNS. This CDR3 contains 15 residues. Trimming pared 3 bases from V and 4 bases from J, leaving 10 bases between.

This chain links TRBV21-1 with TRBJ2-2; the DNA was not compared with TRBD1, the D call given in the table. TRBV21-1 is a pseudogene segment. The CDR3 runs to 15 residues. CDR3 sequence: CASSPTHRPSGELFF. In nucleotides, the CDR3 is TGTGCCAGCAGCCCGACCCACAGACCGTCCGGGGAGCTGTTTTTT.

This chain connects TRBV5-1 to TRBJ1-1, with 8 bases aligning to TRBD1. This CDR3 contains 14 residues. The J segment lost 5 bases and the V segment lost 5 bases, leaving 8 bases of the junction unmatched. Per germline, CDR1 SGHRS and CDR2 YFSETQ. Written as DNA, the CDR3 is TGCGCCAGCAGGGAGCAGGGGGCGCTGACTGAAGCTTTCTTT. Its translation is CASREQGALTEAFF. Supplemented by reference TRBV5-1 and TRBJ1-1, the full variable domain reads KAGVTQTPRYLIKTRGQQVTLSCSPISGHRSVSWYQQTPGQGLQFLFEYFSETQRNKGNFPGRFSGRQFSNSRSEMNVSTLELGDSALYLCASREQGALTEAFFGQGTRLTVV.

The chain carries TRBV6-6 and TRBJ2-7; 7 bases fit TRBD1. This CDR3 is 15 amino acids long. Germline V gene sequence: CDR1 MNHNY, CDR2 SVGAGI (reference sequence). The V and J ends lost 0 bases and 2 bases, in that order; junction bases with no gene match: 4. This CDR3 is CASSYSIGGPYEQYF. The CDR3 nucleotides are TGTGCCAGCAGTTACTCGATAGGGGGCCCCTACGAGCAGTACTTC.

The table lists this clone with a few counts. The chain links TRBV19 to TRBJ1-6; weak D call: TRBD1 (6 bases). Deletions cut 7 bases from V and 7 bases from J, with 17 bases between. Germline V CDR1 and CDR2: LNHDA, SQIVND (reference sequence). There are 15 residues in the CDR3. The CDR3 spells CASTFSRGLNSPLHF. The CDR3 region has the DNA TGTGCCAGTACCTTCTCCAGGGGTCTAAATTCACCCCTCCACTTT.